The subject of this entry is one TCR beta chain. This clone's antigen is unknown. One end of the junction is discordant with germline, which a read error may explain. The library was built by means of multiplex PCR. Instrument on record: Illumina HiSeq 2500. Following protocols modified from ARM-PCR, the researchers constructed TCRbeta libraries through three rounds of nested PCR with primers (Table S4). Before sequencing, PCR products of 200-500 bp were excised from the gel and purified with the QIAquick gel extraction kit. For the original study's pipeline: Reads were cleaned using Trimmomatic, were merged into complete CDR3 sequences using FLASH, and were assigned to V(D)J germline segments using MiTCR. Clonal diversity was calculated as the inverse Simpson's index using VDJtools. In-frame sequences without a premature stop codon were defined as productive reads. Through fastp at Q25 and MiXCR, TCRdb rebuilt clones from the public reads, retaining in-frame beta chains. Duplicate CDR3 protein sequences are folded into a single record with the most common DNA and genes. The V and J calls were determined by TCRdb, not by the authors. The table for this sample lists about 50,000 distinct CDR3 sequences; 74% of them were counted only once. Of the sample, 23% falls within the top ten clones.

These data come from a study of tumor and adjacent non-tumor tissue in lung cancer (dated by TCRdb to the late 2010s). In the study overall: By cancer type, the cohort comprised approximately twelve adenocarcinoma patients, 2 squamous cell carcinoma patients and 1 small cell lung cancer patient. Ages among the roughly 15 patients ranged from about 30 to 76 years, there were roughly ten men and 5 women, and disease was at TNM stage I to III. The study compared bulk TCRbeta repertoires from lung tumor tissue and matched distant non-tumor lung tissue of under 16 lung cancer patients. Under 35 paired specimens, one tumor and one normal lung sample per patient, were profiled by TCRbeta CDR3 sequencing. In total, sequencing yielded 95 million to 150 million productive TCRbeta reads, which works out to an average of roughly 4.2 million reads per sample.

The CDR3 sequence holds 12 residues, the cysteine and phenylalanine included. Of all the DNA, just the CDR3 is kept, 36 bases in frame from base 1. RNA was isolated from bulk, unsorted tissue, and RNA quality was assessed with a NanoDrop ND-1000 and an Agilent 2100. Normal lung samples were distant non-tumor tissue taken more than 3 cm from the tumor edge. All donors had newly diagnosed lung cancer, had not received prior chemotherapy, and were admitted for thoracic surgery in China between August and November 2014. The study excluded patients who had received radiotherapy or chemotherapy before or who had another cancer at the same time. Surgical tissue pieces of about 1-2.3 cm3 were preserved in RNAlater solution and were kept at -80 degrees C until use. Overall study results and their limits: Neither the sequencing platform nor unique molecular identifiers are mentioned in the methods. Significantly higher TCR diversity (inverse Simpson) was observed in tumor tissue than in normal lung tissue (approximately 430 vs 150, P = 0.0075, Mann-Whitney U test). Only around 14 patients were in the cohort, and the authors stated that larger samples and more detailed clinical data are needed. Significantly higher TCR diversity was found in younger patients, and higher tumor TCR diversity was associated with shorter overall and disease-free survival. In normal lung, the top 100 clones accounted for a significantly larger cumulative share of the repertoire than in tumor tissue. Peripheral blood was not sequenced, so blood TCRbeta repertoires were not examined in the lung cancer patients of the study.

The sample was distant non-tumor lung tissue. The V gene is TRBV12-3 or TRBV12-4 and the J gene is TRBJ1-2; TRBD1 lines up with 11 middle nucleotides. The receptor was isolated from an older woman with non-small cell lung cancer. The DNA sequence is given as TGTGCCAGCAGAGGGACAGGGGGAGGCTACAACTTC. It specifies CASRGTGGGYNF.